This entry is about one T cell receptor beta chain. Its antigen remains unidentified. The sample comes from a study of cytomegalovirus exposure and HLA in healthy donors. Study-wide results and limits: Versus the approximately 670-donor mean, an Asian-associated ancestry cluster reportedly showed fewer N-insertions in a later analysis. In an earlier analysis, productive rearrangement rates for most beta V segments clustered near 87% or 30%.

The PCR ran on 60 Vbeta and 13 Jbeta primers. Libraries were prepared by immunoSEQ multiplex PCR; TCRdb keeps only in-frame clonotypes and omits some of them. The profile shows some 110,000 clones, about 62% of them singletons. V was shortened by 5 bases and J by 2 bases, with 8 bases between the two germline ends. Germline-derived CDR1 and CDR2 are MNHEY and SMNVEV (reference sequence). This CDR3 spans 13 amino acids. The chain links TRBV27 to TRBJ2-3; possible D gene TRBD2, 6 bases. This clonotype originated in a woman between 35 and 50 years old in good health and CMV-seropositive. The sample taken for sequencing was PBMCs. CDR3 DNA: TGTGCCAGCAGTCCTAGCGTCACAGATACGCAGTATTTT. This translates into CASSPSVTDTQYF.